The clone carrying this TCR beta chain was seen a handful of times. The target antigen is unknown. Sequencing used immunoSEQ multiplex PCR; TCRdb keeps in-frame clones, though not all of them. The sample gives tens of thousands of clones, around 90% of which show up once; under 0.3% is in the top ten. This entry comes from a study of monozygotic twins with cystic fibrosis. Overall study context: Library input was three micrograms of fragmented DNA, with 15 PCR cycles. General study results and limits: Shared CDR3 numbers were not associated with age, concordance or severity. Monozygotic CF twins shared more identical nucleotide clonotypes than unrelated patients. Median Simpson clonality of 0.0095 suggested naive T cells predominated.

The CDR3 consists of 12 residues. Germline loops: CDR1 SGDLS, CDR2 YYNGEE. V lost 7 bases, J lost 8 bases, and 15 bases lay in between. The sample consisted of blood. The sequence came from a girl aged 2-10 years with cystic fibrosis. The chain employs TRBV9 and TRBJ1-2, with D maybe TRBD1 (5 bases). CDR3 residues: CASGANSRGYTF. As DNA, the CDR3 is TGTGCCAGCGGGGCTAATTCGAGAGGCTACACCTTC.